Below are 13 T cell receptor beta chains sequenced from a single sample in a study of a mutant IDH1 vaccine in newly diagnosed glioma. Time point: week 5, during vaccination. It was 300 ug of mutant IDH1 20-mer peptide that made up each vaccine dose, given with topical imiquimod. Measured with immunoSEQ multiplex PCR; TCRdb has only the in-frame clones, and not every one. The data show around 40,000 clones, with approximately 85% seen just once and around 1.5% held by the top ten. Their antigens remain unidentified. The starting material was PBMCs, obtained from a glioma patient whose treatment included an IDH1 peptide vaccine. The source of these receptors is a man aged 35 to 55 with glioma.

V gene TRBV18 combines with J gene TRBJ1-4; D is uncertain. V was shortened by 3 bases and J by 1 base, with 6 bases between the two germline ends. This CDR3 region has 14 residues. The germline V gene encodes CDR1 KGHSH and CDR2 LQKENI. In DNA form, the CDR3 reads TGTGCCAGCTCACCTGGGAAAACTAATGAAAAACTGTTTTTT. Translation: CASSPGKTNEKLFF.

The CDR3 nucleotides are TGCGCCAGCAGCCTGGGATCCCTGGACAGGACTGAAGCTTTCTTT. This codes for CASSLGSLDRTEAFF. This chain uses TRBV5-1 with TRBJ1-1; 7 bases align to TRBD1. The germline gives CDR1 SGHRS, CDR2 YFSETQ. The CDR3 covers 15 residues. The trim removed 4 bases at V and 5 bases at J, leaving 11 bases unmatched.

The chain has TRBV5-5 and TRBJ2-7; possibly TRBD1 for D (8 bases). The CDR3 spans 14 residues. CDR1 is SGHKS, CDR2 YYEKEE, per germline (reference sequence). Deletions cut 4 bases from V and 3 bases from J, with 14 bases between. The CDR3 DNA reads as TGTGCCAGCAGCGTACAGGGGGGGGACTACGAGCAGTACTTC. The encoded protein is CASSVQGGDYEQYF. Full variable domain (outside the CDR3, taken from reference TRBV5-5 and TRBJ2-7): DAGVTQSPTHLIKTRGQQVTLRCSPISGHKSVSWYQQVLGQGPQFIFQYYEKEERGRGNFPDRFSARQFPNYSSELNVNALLLGDSALYLCASSVQGGDYEQYFGPGTRLTVT.

The chain recombines TRBV19 with TRBJ1-4; D remains ambiguous. The CDR3 contains 14 residues. Looked up from germline, CDR1 is LNHDA and CDR2 is SQIVND (reference sequence). The ends were cut back, 3 bases at V and 8 bases at J, with 13 bases in the middle. The chain's CDR3 is CASSIGGGWEKLFF. The CDR3 DNA reads TGTGCCAGTAGTATCGGAGGAGGGTGGGAAAAACTGTTTTTT.

The genes are TRBV18 and TRBJ2-7, with a tentative D call TRBD2 (7 bases). The CDR3 spans 17 residues. V was shortened by 2 bases and J by 3 bases, with 20 bases between the two germline ends. CDR1 and CDR2 from the germline V gene are KGHSH and LQKENI. CDR3 nucleotide sequence: TGTGCCAGCTCACCAGCGACAGGTCGTGGACTAGGCTACGAGCAGTACTTC. This sequence encodes CASSPATGRGLGYEQYF.

The V call is TRBV6-6, the J call TRBJ1-5; 7 nucleotides agree with TRBD1. The length of the CDR3 is 15 residues. Per the germline V gene, CDR1 is MNHNY and CDR2 is SVGAGI (reference sequence). V dropped 5 bases and J dropped 4; count of bases not matched to a gene: 8. The CDR3 loop is CASSLRQGENQPQHF. The DNA of the CDR3 is TGTGCCAGCAGTCTCAGACAGGGAGAGAATCAGCCCCAGCATTTT.

This chain joins TRBV12-5 and TRBJ1-1, with 12 bases matching TRBD1. V gave up 6 bases and J gave up 2 bases; unmatched junction bases: 7. Germline values: CDR1 LGHNT, CDR2 FRNRAP. The CDR3 runs 16 residues. The CDR3 here is CASGRGQGATNTEAFF. CDR3 nucleotide sequence: TGTGCTAGTGGACGGGGACAGGGGGCCACCAACACTGAAGCTTTCTTT.

On this clone itself: The same CDR3 arises from other DNA sequences in this sample as well. The chain links TRBV5-1 to TRBJ2-3, with no clear D. The V end lost 3 bases, the J end lost 1 base, and 3 bases lay between the germline ends. Germline values: CDR1 SGHRS, CDR2 YFSETQ. CDR3 size: 12 residues. CDR3 loop: CASSSGTDTQYF. The CDR3 region has the DNA TGCGCCAGCAGCTCAGGCACAGATACGCAGTATTTT.

The chain joins TRBV7-9 to TRBJ2-1; TRBD1 aligns across 8 bases. This CDR3 contains 16 residues. Germline CDR1 reads SEHNR; CDR2 reads FQNEAQ (reference sequence). V gave up 5 bases and J gave up 8 bases; unmatched junction bases: 14. The CDR3 sequence: CASSPWGQGAKDEQFF. DNA of the CDR3: TGTGCCAGCAGCCCCTGGGGGCAGGGGGCAAAGGATGAGCAGTTCTTC.

This chain joins TRBV6-6 and TRBJ1-5, with 9 bases that match TRBD1. Trimming took 3 bases from V and 4 from J; bases not matched to a gene: 4. Germline V gene sequence: CDR1 MNHNY, CDR2 SVGAGI (reference sequence). The CDR3 is 15 amino acids. In nucleotides, the CDR3 is TGTGCCAGCAGTTATATGGGACAGGGTAATCAGCCCCAGCATTTT. Translated, it gives CASSYMGQGNQPQHF.

The chain carries TRBV5-6 and TRBJ2-5, with TRBD1 matching over 10 bases. Germline trimming cut 3 bases from V and 5 bases from J; bases unmatched to any gene: 7. The CDR3 runs 15 residues. Germline V gene sequence: CDR1 SGHDT, CDR2 YYEEEE. The CDR3 protein is CASSSGQGPGETQYF. Written as DNA, the CDR3 is TGTGCCAGCAGCTCGGGACAGGGGCCGGGGGAGACCCAGTACTTC.

The V call is TRBV19, the J call TRBJ2-1, with a weak D call TRBD2 (6 bases). Germline V gives CDR1 LNHDA, CDR2 SQIVND (reference sequence). V was cut by 3 bases and J by 0 bases, with 12 bases left in between. The CDR3 runs 16 residues. CDR3 protein: CASSMEGSGSYNEQFF. The CDR3, as DNA: TGTGCCAGTAGTATGGAGGGCTCCGGCTCCTACAATGAGCAGTTCTTC.

The genes are TRBV19 and TRBJ2-7; 7 bases map to TRBD2. Germline lookup yields CDR1 LNHDA and CDR2 SQIVND (reference sequence). J was trimmed by 4 bases and V by 5 bases; bases with no gene match: 8. This CDR3 spans 14 amino acids. CDR3 DNA: TGTGCCAGTAGTTACCAGCGGGACCTATACGAGCAGTACTTC. This translates into CASSYQRDLYEQYF. Full variable domain (missing parts from reference TRBV19 and TRBJ2-7): DGGITQSPKYLFRKEGQNVTLSCEQNLNHDAMYWYRQDPGQGLRLIYYSQIVNDFQKGDIAEGYSVSREKKESFPLTVTSAQKNPTAFYLCASSYQRDLYEQYFGPGTRLTVT.